These T cell receptor beta chains were read from a single sample in a study of STAT5B mutations in CD4+ large granular lymphocyte leukemia. Sequencing used immunoSEQ multiplex PCR; TCRdb keeps in-frame clones, though not all of them. The sample records under 35,000 clones, around 71% being singletons. Input material: CD4+ T cells from blood buffy coats. All receptors derive from a human donor in good health. The CDR3 runs from the conserved cysteine through the conserved F or W. D genes are given only for firm matches. Clone size is stated in some rows and not others, as once, few, many or a class when expanded.

TRBJ1-5 | NA | TRBV7-9 | NA | CASSSEGVLSGQPQHF | TGTGCCAGCAGCTCCGAGGGCGTTCTTTCGGGACAGCCCCAGCATTTT
TRBJ1-6 | NA | TRBV5-4 | TRBD1 | CASSLGTGDSPLHF | TGTGCCAGCAGCTTAGGAACAGGGGATTCACCCCTCCACTTT
TRBJ1-1 | NA | TRBV29-1 | NA | CSVDHKGNTEAFF | TGCAGCGTCGATCATAAGGGAAACACTGAAGCTTTCTTT
TRBJ1-1 | NA | TRBV14 | NA | CASSQVRGGTEAFF | TGTGCCAGCAGCCAAGTACGGGGCGGCACTGAAGCTTTCTTT
TRBJ2-7 | NA | TRBV5-1 | TRBD1 | CASSRTGEYEQYF | TGCGCCAGCAGCAGAACAGGGGAATACGAGCAGTACTTC
TRBJ2-7 | NA | TRBV7-9 | TRBD2 | CASSLELAGNEQYF | TGTGCCAGCAGCTTGGAACTAGCGGGGAACGAGCAGTACTTC
TRBJ1-5 | NA | TRBV5-6 | NA | CASSLKGGDSNQPQHF | TGTGCCAGCAGCTTGAAAGGGGGGGATAGCAATCAGCCCCAGCATTTT
TRBJ2-3 | once | TRBV5-1 | NA | CASSLVNPVADTQYF | TGCGCCAGCAGCTTGGTTAACCCGGTAGCAGATACGCAGTATTTT
TRBJ2-3 | NA | TRBV6-1 | NA | CASSARDTDTQYF | TGTGCCAGCAGTGCCCGGGACACAGATACGCAGTATTTT
TRBJ2-7 | NA | TRBV19 | NA | CASSTSGGSVGEQYF | TGTGCCAGTAGTACCTCGGGGGGCTCCGTGGGCGAGCAGTACTTC
TRBJ2-2 | NA | TRBV18 | TRBD2 | CASSPRQRGINTGELFF | TGTGCCAGCTCACCACGGCAGCGGGGGATTAACACCGGGGAGCTGTTTTTT
TRBJ1-2 | NA | TRBV10-3 | NA | CAISAAQAITNYGYTF | TGTGCCATCAGTGCCGCCCAGGCAATAACTAACTATGGCTACACCTTC
TRBJ1-6 | few | TRBV30 | NA | CAWSTTGKNSPLHF | TGTGCCTGGAGTACCACGGGGAAGAATTCACCCCTCCACTTT
TRBJ2-7 | few | TRBV30 | TRBD1 | CAWRGRGPPYEQYF | TGTGCCTGGAGGGGAAGGGGGCCCCCCTACGAGCAGTACTTC
TRBJ2-2 | NA | TRBV5-4 | NA | CASSSDGGNTGELFF | TGTGCCAGCAGCTCGGACGGGGGGAACACCGGGGAGCTGTTTTTT
TRBJ1-2 | NA | TRBV25-1 | NA | CASRRQGFNYGYTF | TGTGCCAGCAGACGGCAGGGTTTTAACTATGGCTACACCTTC
TRBJ2-3 | NA | TRBV5-1 | NA | CASSLDYTDTQYF | TGCGCCAGCAGCTTGGACTACACAGATACGCAGTATTTT
TRBJ1-3 | NA | TRBV18 | TRBD1 | CASSPGTAGNTIYF | TGTGCCAGCTCACCGGGGACAGCTGGAAACACCATATATTTT
TRBJ2-1 | NA | TRBV5-1 | NA | CASSFTGYSGNEQFF | TGCGCCAGCAGCTTTACAGGTTACTCGGGGAATGAGCAGTTCTTC
TRBJ2-2 | NA | TRBV7-7 | TRBD1 | CASSVRTGGGFAGELFF | TGTGCTAGCAGCGTACGGACAGGGGGCGGTTTCGCCGGGGAGCTGTTTTTT
TRBJ2-7 | NA | TRBV5-6 | TRBD1 | CASSRSGTGSYEQYF | TGTGCCAGCAGCAGATCCGGGACAGGGAGCTACGAGCAGTACTTC
TRBJ2-7 | NA | TRBV6-6 | TRBD1 | CASSYSGQGHYEQYF | TGTGCCAGCAGTTACTCCGGACAGGGTCACTACGAGCAGTACTTC
TRBJ1-4 | NA | TRBV5-6 | TRBD1 | CASSLGGTGVNEKLFF | TGTGCCAGCAGCTTGGGGGGGACAGGCGTTAATGAAAAACTGTTTTTT
TRBJ1-4 | NA | TRBV18 | NA | CASSPTYGTGNEKLFF | TGTGCCAGCTCACCAACATACGGGACGGGGAATGAAAAACTGTTTTTT
TRBJ2-7 | once | TRBV6-6 | NA | CASSYGGGGAYEQYF | TGTGCCAGCAGTTACGGGGGTGGAGGGGCCTACGAGCAGTACTTC
TRBJ1-4 | once | TRBV27 | NA | CASSLGGAVVRLEKLFF | TGTGCCAGCAGTTTGGGTGGGGCGGTGGTAAGGCTTGAAAAACTGTTTTTT
TRBJ1-1 | few | TRBV10-2 | NA | CASRPGRVLNTEAFF | TGCGCCAGCAGACCCGGAAGGGTGTTAAACACTGAAGCTTTCTTT
TRBJ1-5 | NA | TRBV7-8 | TRBD1 | CASSSTGGKGQPQHF | TGTGCCAGCAGCTCGACAGGGGGCAAAGGCCAGCCCCAGCATTTT
TRBJ2-1 | NA | TRBV19 | NA | CASSIAAPNEQFF | TGTGCCAGTAGTATAGCGGCCCCCAATGAGCAGTTCTTC
TRBJ2-3 | NA | TRBV7-2 | NA | CASSLASDTQYF | TGTGCCAGCAGCTTAGCATCGGATACGCAGTATTTT
TRBJ2-1 | NA | TRBV6-1 | NA | CASSENEALARLF | TGTGCCAGCAGTGAAAATGAGGCGCTAGCCAGGCTCTTC
TRBJ1-3 | few | TRBV9 | TRBD1 | CASSGTGGVHTIYF | TGTGCCAGCAGCGGGACAGGGGGAGTCCACACCATATATTTT
TRBJ2-1 | NA | TRBV7-8 | NA | CASSSRGLSQFF | TGTGCCAGCAGCTCGCGGGGCCTTTCGCAGTTCTTC
TRBJ2-7 | NA | TRBV20-1 | NA | CSAGDSYEQYF | TGCAGTGCTGGGGATTCCTACGAGCAGTACTTC
TRBJ2-7 | NA | TRBV9 | NA | CASSVDPRGTWSYEQYF | TGTGCCAGCAGCGTAGATCCTAGGGGGACTTGGTCCTACGAGCAGTACTTC
TRBJ2-7 | NA | TRBV9 | NA | CASSVEQDYYEQYF | TGTGCCAGCAGCGTAGAACAGGACTACTACGAGCAGTACTTC
TRBJ1-1 | NA | TRBV19 | NA | CASMAGPNTEAFF | TGTGCCAGTATGGCAGGGCCCAACACTGAAGCTTTCTTT
TRBJ1-6 | NA | TRBV27 | NA | CASSATLPGSPLHF | TGTGCCAGCAGTGCTACGCTCCCCGGTTCACCCCTCCACTTT
TRBJ2-7 | few | TRBV29-1 | NA | CSVGDRAEQYF | TGCAGCGTCGGGGACCGGGCCGAGCAGTACTTC
TRBJ2-1 | NA | TRBV6-1 | TRBD2 | CASSEVGLVFFF | TGTGCCAGCAGTGAGGTGGGACTAGTTTTTTTCTTC
TRBJ2-3 | NA | TRBV7-9 | NA | CASSLGSLGGAVDTQYF | TGTGCCAGCAGCTTAGGGAGTTTGGGGGGTGCTGTGGATACGCAGTATTTT